The T cell receptor (beta chain) under discussion was sequenced for a study of cytomegalovirus exposure and HLA in healthy donors. Germline CDR1 and CDR2: MNHEY and SMNVEV (reference sequence). The CDR3 length is 14 residues. Trimming took 8 bases from V and 3 from J; bases not matched to a gene: 7. PCR employed 60 Vbeta and 13 Jbeta primers. Assay used: immunoSEQ multiplex PCR; TCRdb lists only in-frame clones, some missing. This sample contains approximately 120,000 clones. The source is a woman aged 55 to 70 in good health and CMV-seronegative. Sequenced input: PBMCs. The chain couples TRBV27 to TRBJ1-5, with TRBD1 identical over 7 bases. The CDR3 DNA reads as TGTGCCAGCCAGACAGGGACTTACAATCAGCCCCAGCATTTT. Translation gives CASQTGTYNQPQHF.